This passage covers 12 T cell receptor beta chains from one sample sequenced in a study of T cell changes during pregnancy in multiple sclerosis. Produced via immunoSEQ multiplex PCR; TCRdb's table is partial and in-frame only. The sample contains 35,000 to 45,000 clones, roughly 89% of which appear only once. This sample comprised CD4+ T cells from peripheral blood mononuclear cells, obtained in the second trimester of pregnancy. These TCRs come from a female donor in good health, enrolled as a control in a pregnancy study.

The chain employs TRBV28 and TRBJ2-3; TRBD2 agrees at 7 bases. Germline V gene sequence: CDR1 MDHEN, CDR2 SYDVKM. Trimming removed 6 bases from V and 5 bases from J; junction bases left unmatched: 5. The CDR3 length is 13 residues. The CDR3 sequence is CASRGAGIDTQYF. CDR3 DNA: TGTGCCAGCAGAGGAGCGGGAATAGATACGCAGTATTTT.

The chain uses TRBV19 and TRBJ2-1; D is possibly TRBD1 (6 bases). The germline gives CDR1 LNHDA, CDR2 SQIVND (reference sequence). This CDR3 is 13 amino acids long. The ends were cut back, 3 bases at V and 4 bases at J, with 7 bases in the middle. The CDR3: CASSIRGYNEQFF. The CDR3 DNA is TGTGCCAGTAGTATCAGGGGATACAATGAGCAGTTCTTC.

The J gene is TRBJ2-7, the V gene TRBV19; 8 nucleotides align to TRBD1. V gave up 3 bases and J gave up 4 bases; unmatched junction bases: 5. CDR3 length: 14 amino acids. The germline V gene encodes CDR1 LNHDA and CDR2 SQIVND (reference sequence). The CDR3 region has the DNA TGTGCCAGTAGTATCGGCCAGGGGGCATACGAGCAGTACTTC. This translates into CASSIGQGAYEQYF.

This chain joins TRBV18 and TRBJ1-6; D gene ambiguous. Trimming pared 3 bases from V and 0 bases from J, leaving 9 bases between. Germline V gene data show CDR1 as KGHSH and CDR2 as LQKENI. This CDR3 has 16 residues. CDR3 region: CASSPESGSYNSPLHF. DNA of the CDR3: TGTGCCAGCTCACCGGAGAGCGGCTCCTATAATTCACCCCTCCACTTT.

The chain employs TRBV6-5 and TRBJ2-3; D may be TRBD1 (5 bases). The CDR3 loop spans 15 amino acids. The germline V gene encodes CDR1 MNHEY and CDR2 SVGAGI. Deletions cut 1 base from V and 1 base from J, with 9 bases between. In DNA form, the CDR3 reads TGTGCCAGCAGTTACTACGGCAGGGGCACAGATACGCAGTATTTT. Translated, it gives CASSYYGRGTDTQYF.

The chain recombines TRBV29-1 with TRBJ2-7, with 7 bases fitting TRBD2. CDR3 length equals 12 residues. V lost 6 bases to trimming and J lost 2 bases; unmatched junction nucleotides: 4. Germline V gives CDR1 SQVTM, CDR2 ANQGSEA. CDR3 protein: CSVKRDPYEQYF. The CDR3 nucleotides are TGCAGCGTAAAGCGGGACCCCTACGAGCAGTACTTC.

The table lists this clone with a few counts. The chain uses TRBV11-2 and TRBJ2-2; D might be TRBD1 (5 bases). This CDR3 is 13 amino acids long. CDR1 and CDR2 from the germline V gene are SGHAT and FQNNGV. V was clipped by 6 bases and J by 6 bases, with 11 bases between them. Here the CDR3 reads CASRLQGPGELFF. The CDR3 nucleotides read TGTGCCAGCAGACTTCAGGGTCCCGGGGAGCTGTTTTTT.

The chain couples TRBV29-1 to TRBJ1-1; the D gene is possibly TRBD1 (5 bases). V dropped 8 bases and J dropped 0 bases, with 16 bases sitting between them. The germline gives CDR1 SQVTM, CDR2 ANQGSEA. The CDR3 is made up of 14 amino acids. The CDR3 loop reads CSSTGAELNTEAFF. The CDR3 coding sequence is TGCAGCTCTACAGGAGCTGAGCTGAACACTGAAGCTTTCTTT.

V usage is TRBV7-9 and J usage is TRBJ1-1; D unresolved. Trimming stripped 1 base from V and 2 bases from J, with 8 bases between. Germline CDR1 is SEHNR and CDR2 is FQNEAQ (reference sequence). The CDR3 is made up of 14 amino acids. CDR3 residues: CASSLDFGNTEAFF. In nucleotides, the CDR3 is TGTGCCAGCAGCTTAGACTTCGGTAACACTGAAGCTTTCTTT.

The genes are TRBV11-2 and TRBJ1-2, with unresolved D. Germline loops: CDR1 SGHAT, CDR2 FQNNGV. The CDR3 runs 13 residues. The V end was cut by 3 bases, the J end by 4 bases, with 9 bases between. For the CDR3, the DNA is TGTGCCAGCAGCTTTCCTGGGAGCTATGGCTACACCTTC. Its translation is CASSFPGSYGYTF.

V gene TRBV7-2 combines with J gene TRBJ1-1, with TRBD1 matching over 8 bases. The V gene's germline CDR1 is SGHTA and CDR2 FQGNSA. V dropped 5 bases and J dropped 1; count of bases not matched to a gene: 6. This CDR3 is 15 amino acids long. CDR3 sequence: CASSAWTGTNTEAFF. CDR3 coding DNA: TGTGCCAGCAGCGCCTGGACAGGGACGAACACTGAAGCTTTCTTT.

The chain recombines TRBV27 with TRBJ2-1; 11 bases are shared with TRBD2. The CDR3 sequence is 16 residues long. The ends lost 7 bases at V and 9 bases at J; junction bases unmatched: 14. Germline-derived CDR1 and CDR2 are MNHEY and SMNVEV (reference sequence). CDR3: CASTILTSGAGGEQFF. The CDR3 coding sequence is TGTGCCAGCACCATCCTGACTAGCGGGGCCGGAGGTGAGCAGTTCTTC.